The clone carrying this T cell receptor beta chain has more than one count but fewer than ten. It was with 60 Vbeta and 13 Jbeta primers that the PCR ran. TCRdb keeps only in-frame clones here, not all; method: immunoSEQ multiplex PCR. This table has about 130,000 clones, more than 60% appearing once. The data belong to a study of cytomegalovirus exposure and HLA in healthy donors. The specimen sequenced was PBMCs. The TCR comes from a woman aged 40 to 50 in good health and CMV-seronegative.

The CDR3 sequence: CASSDSETGLVSEQYF. Written as DNA, the CDR3 is TGTGCCAGCAGTGACTCTGAGACAGGGCTCGTTAGCGAGCAGTACTTC. The V gene is TRBV6-4, the J gene TRBJ2-7, with 7 bases lining up with TRBD1. CDR1 and CDR2 (germline): MRHNA, SNTAGT. The CDR3 consists of 16 residues. Trimming removed 0 bases from V and 6 bases from J; junction bases left unmatched: 11.